Detailed here is one T cell receptor beta chain. Its matching antigen is unknown. V was clipped by 0 bases and J by 4 bases, with 16 bases between them. Germline CDR1 reads SGHRS; CDR2 reads YFSETQ. This CDR3 contains 17 residues. Amplification used 60 Vbeta primers and 13 Jbeta primers. Generated by immunoSEQ multiplex PCR, the TCRdb table keeps only in-frame clones and is missing some. The sample shows about 190,000 clones, 87% of them seen only once. This entry comes from a study of cytomegalovirus exposure and HLA in healthy donors. Study findings and constraints: Previous analysis showed most TCR beta V segments were productive about 90% or about 30% of the time. There were some V segments, including TRBV6-2 and TRBV6-3, excluded as indistinguishable. Rare sequences made up most TCRs, while some public TCRs were found in many donors. Through in vitro validation, three CMV-associated chains were shown to be specific for CMV antigens.

What was sequenced was PBMCs. The V gene is TRBV5-1, the J gene TRBJ2-2; tentatively, D is TRBD2 (6 bases). The sequence came from a man aged 25-45 years in good health and CMV-seronegative. The CDR3, as DNA: TGCGCCAGCAGCTTGGGGGTGTATGCGGGAAGCACCGGGGAGCTGTTTTTT. Amino acid sequence: CASSLGVYAGSTGELFF.